Shown below are 25 T cell receptor beta chains from a single sample sequenced in a study of OX40 agonist ivuxolimab in advanced cancers. Profiled with immunoSEQ multiplex PCR; TCRdb holds only in-frame clones, not every one. Found here are about 88,000 clones, 85% to 90% of them singletons; the top ten hold roughly 1.5%. This sample comprised CD4+ or CD8+ T cells sorted from blood, obtained in a trial of the OX40 agonist ivuxolimab. These TCRs come from an adult with an advanced solid tumor such as melanoma, head and neck, liver or kidney cancer.

CDR3 bases: TGCGCCAGCAGCTTATTGCCGGGACTAGCGGGCACAGATACGCAGTATTTT. It specifies CASSLLPGLAGTDTQYF. The rearrangement links TRBV5-1 to TRBJ2-3; 11 positions agree with TRBD2. J gave up 1 base and V 2 bases, and 6 bases lay outside the gene matches. Germline CDR1 SGHRS, CDR2 YFSETQ. This CDR3 has 17 amino acids.

The chain combines TRBV6-4 with TRBJ1-2; 9 positions match TRBD1. V lost 2 bases to trimming and J lost 8 bases; unmatched junction nucleotides: 6. This CDR3 has 14 residues. Germline V gives CDR1 MRHNA, CDR2 SNTAGT. CDR3 loop: CASSDGTGISGYTF. The CDR3 DNA follows: TGTGCCAGCAGTGACGGGACAGGGATTTCGGGCTACACCTTC.

The chain carries TRBV2 and TRBJ2-4, with TRBD2 as a possible D gene (6 bases). Per the germline V gene, CDR1 is SNHLY and CDR2 is FYNNEI. There are 17 residues in the CDR3. Trimming removed 6 bases at V and 3 bases at J, with 21 bases between. CDR3 nucleotides: TGTGCCAGCAGCCCATTTGGGGGGATGTATGACAAAAACATTCAGTACTTC. Encoded protein: CASSPFGGMYDKNIQYF.

J is TRBJ2-7 and V is TRBV6-5; D uncertain. Germline assignment: CDR1 MNHEY and CDR2 SVGAGI. The CDR3 consists of 12 residues. V lost 8 bases and J 6 bases, leaving 14 bases between the germline ends. The CDR3 is CASAPPIAEQYF. The CDR3 DNA follows: TGTGCCAGCGCCCCCCCCATCGCCGAGCAGTACTTC.

Only one count was recorded for this clone. The genes are TRBV10-1 and TRBJ2-5, with 7 bases fitting TRBD1. The germline V gene encodes CDR1 WNHNN and CDR2 SYGVQD (reference sequence). The CDR3 totals 15 residues. The trim removed 1 base at V and 1 base at J, leaving 3 bases unmatched. CDR3 loop: CASSEFGDSQETQYF. The CDR3 region has the DNA TGCGCCAGCAGTGAGTTTGGGGACAGCCAAGAGACCCAGTACTTC.

This clone has a single count. The chain joins TRBV21-1 to TRBJ2-1; TRBD2 reflects the table's D call only, with no check against the DNA. TRBV21-1 is a pseudogene. CDR3 size: 16 residues. The CDR3 loop reads CASSKPTSGRTYEQFF. The CDR3 region has the DNA TGTGCCAGCAGCAAACCTACTAGCGGGAGAACGTATGAGCAGTTCTTC.

The rearrangement links TRBV5-1 to TRBJ2-3, with unresolved D. This CDR3 spans 12 amino acids. The ends were cut back, 5 bases at V and 1 base at J, with 5 bases in the middle. Germline CDR1 and CDR2: SGHRS and YFSETQ. The CDR3 coding sequence is TGCGCCAGCAGAGGCGGCACAGATACGCAGTATTTT. Its translation is CASRGGTDTQYF.

The chain employs TRBV6-5 and TRBJ2-2, with TRBD1 matching 7 bases. V lost 5 bases and J lost 3; bases outside the gene matches: 6. The germline V gene encodes CDR1 MNHEY and CDR2 SVGAGI. The CDR3 sequence is 15 residues long. The CDR3: CASSRRGSDTGELFF. CDR3 nucleotides: TGTGCCAGCAGTCGCAGGGGGTCAGACACCGGGGAGCTGTTTTTT.

The V gene is TRBV7-2, the J gene TRBJ1-4, with D tentatively TRBD1 (6 bases). Per the germline V gene, CDR1 is SGHTA and CDR2 is FQGNSA. Between the trimmed V and J ends, which lost 5 bases and 0 bases, there was a span of 10 bases. The CDR3 consists of 15 residues. CDR3 loop: CASSRDTATNEKLFF. In nucleotides, the CDR3 is TGTGCCAGCAGCCGGGACACCGCAACTAATGAAAAACTGTTTTTT.

The chain employs TRBV6-6 and TRBJ1-2; TRBD1 matches 9 bases. Losses at the gene ends were 8 bases for V and 5 bases for J; bases not matched to a gene: 12. This CDR3 region has 15 residues. The germline CDR1 and CDR2 sequences are MNHNY and SVGAGI (reference sequence). The DNA for the CDR3 is TGTGCCAGCTTCACACCGACACAGGGGGCGTATGGCTACACCTTC. Encoded protein: CASFTPTQGAYGYTF.

V is TRBV6-5 and J is TRBJ2-5; TRBD1 matches 7 bases. This CDR3 has 14 residues. J lost 5 bases, V lost 2 bases, and 5 bases had no gene match. Looked up from germline, CDR1 is MNHEY and CDR2 is SVGAGI. The chain's CDR3 is CASSYTTGLETQYF. CDR3 DNA sequence: TGTGCCAGCAGTTACACGACAGGGCTGGAGACCCAGTACTTC.

The chain recombines TRBV18 with TRBJ2-7, with 7 positions matching TRBD2. J was trimmed by 2 bases and V by 3 bases; bases with no gene match: 4. The CDR3 runs to 14 residues. Germline-derived CDR1 and CDR2 are KGHSH and LQKENI. The CDR3 bases are TGTGCCAGCTCACCGGGACTACCTACCTACGAGCAGTACTTC. Protein product: CASSPGLPTYEQYF.

The V gene is TRBV5-5, the J gene TRBJ1-4, with D uncertain. This CDR3 is built from 14 residues. The V end lost 5 bases, the J end lost 9 bases, and 17 bases lay between the germline ends. The germline V gene encodes CDR1 SGHKS and CDR2 YYEKEE (reference sequence). CDR3 amino acids: CASSPDPHLQKLFF. Written as DNA, the CDR3 is TGTGCCAGCAGTCCCGACCCCCACCTCCAAAAACTGTTTTTT.

V is TRBV7-2 and J is TRBJ2-4, with 11 bases aligning to TRBD1. Trimming removed 5 bases from V and 7 bases from J; junction bases left unmatched: 7. The CDR3 is 15 amino acids. Germline V gives CDR1 SGHTA, CDR2 FQGNSA. The CDR3 bases are TGTGCCAGCAGCGCATCCGGGACAGGGGGGAACATTCAGTACTTC. Amino acids: CASSASGTGGNIQYF.

The chain recombines TRBV5-1 with TRBJ2-5, with TRBD1 matching over 10 bases. The CDR3 runs 15 residues. J was trimmed by 4 bases and V by 5 bases; bases with no gene match: 8. Germline V gives CDR1 SGHRS, CDR2 YFSETQ. CDR3 DNA: TGCGCCAGCAGTTCGGGACAGGGGCCGGGAGAGACCCAGTACTTC. Amino acids: CASSSGQGPGETQYF.

V usage is TRBV19 and J usage is TRBJ2-3; D not certain. The germline V gene encodes CDR1 LNHDA and CDR2 SQIVND (reference sequence). The CDR3 consists of 13 residues. Trimming removed 10 bases at V and 0 bases at J, with 11 bases between. The CDR3 is CATSTESTDTQYF. The CDR3 bases are TGTGCCACTTCGACGGAAAGCACAGATACGCAGTATTTT. The full variable domain, with the rest looked up from reference TRBV19 and TRBJ2-3, is DGGITQSPKYLFRKEGQNVTLSCEQNLNHDAMYWYRQDPGQGLRLIYYSQIVNDFQKGDIAEGYSVSREKKESFPLTVTSAQKNPTAFYLCATSTESTDTQYFGPGTRLTVL.

In its sample, this clone was seen many times. The rearrangement joins TRBV29-1 to TRBJ1-2, with D uncertain. This CDR3 contains 15 residues. V shed 6 bases and J shed 1 base, with 18 bases lying between them. From germline, CDR1 is SQVTM and CDR2 ANQGSEA. This chain's CDR3 is CSVGERRANNYGYTF. The CDR3 DNA sequence: TGCAGCGTCGGTGAGAGACGGGCTAATAACTATGGCTACACCTTC.

The chain has TRBV18 and TRBJ2-5, with D tentatively TRBD1 (5 bases). Trimming pared 5 bases from V and 2 bases from J, leaving 9 bases between. CDR1 and CDR2 (germline): KGHSH, LQKENI. The CDR3 extends over 13 amino acids. CDR3 sequence (DNA): TGTGCCAGCTCAGACAGTCGGCAAGAGACCCAGTACTTC. Amino acids: CASSDSRQETQYF.

The rearrangement uses TRBV10-3 and TRBJ2-7; D is unresolved. CDR3 length equals 13 residues. Trimming took off 1 base at V and 3 bases at J, with 7 bases between the two ends. Germline CDR1 reads ENHRY; CDR2 reads SYGVKD. The CDR3 nucleotides read TGTGCCATCAGTGAGTTAACAGACTACGAGCAGTACTTC. As protein: CAISELTDYEQYF.

This clone has only a few counts. The genes are TRBV7-9 and TRBJ2-5; 12 bases agree with TRBD2. The V and J ends lost 5 bases and 1 base, in that order; junction bases with no gene match: 8. In germline, CDR1 is SEHNR, CDR2 FQNEAQ (reference sequence). The CDR3 is 17 amino acids. The chain's CDR3 is CASSEGGLAGFQETQYF. CDR3 nucleotides: TGTGCCAGCAGCGAAGGAGGACTAGCGGGGTTCCAAGAGACCCAGTACTTC.

The table lists this clone with a count of one. CDR3 DNA: TGTGCCAGCAGCTTAGGTCCGCCAGATTACAATGAGCAGTTCTTC. Amino acid sequence: CASSLGPPDYNEQFF. The chain employs TRBV11-3 and TRBJ2-1, with unresolved D. CDR1 and CDR2 (germline): SGHNT, YENEEA. The CDR3 loop spans 15 amino acids. V was cut by 1 base and J by 4 bases, with 11 bases left in between.

The V and J genes are TRBV10-1 and TRBJ2-7; D might be TRBD1 or TRBD2, each matching 6 bases. The CDR3 extends over 17 amino acids. With 4 bases removed from V and 5 bases from J, the gap between germline ends came to 24 bases. Germline V gene lookup returns CDR1 WNHNN and CDR2 SYGVQD (reference sequence). DNA for the CDR3: TGCGCCAGCAGTGGGGGGGCAGGGCGGCCCGATTGGGACGAGCAGTACTTC. This encodes CASSGGAGRPDWDEQYF.

The rearrangement joins TRBV29-1 to TRBJ2-5; D might be TRBD2 (6 bases). Trimming shortened V by 3 bases and J by 1 base, and 15 bases separated the two germline ends. The CDR3 extends over 15 amino acids. From germline, CDR1 is SQVTM and CDR2 ANQGSEA. CDR3 protein: CSVDGRIAAQETQYF. DNA of the CDR3: TGCAGCGTTGACGGAAGGATAGCGGCCCAAGAGACCCAGTACTTC.

The chain recombines TRBV11-2 with TRBJ2-1, with D hard to call. This CDR3 region has 13 residues. V lost 3 bases and J lost 4, with 7 bases in between. Germline loops: CDR1 SGHAT, CDR2 FQNNGV. CDR3 loop: CASSFPGYNEQFF. As DNA, the CDR3 is TGTGCCAGCAGCTTTCCCGGGTACAATGAGCAGTTCTTC. The full variable domain, with the rest looked up from reference TRBV11-2 and TRBJ2-1, is EAGVAQSPRYKIIEKRQSVAFWCNPISGHATLYWYQQILGQGPKLLIQFQNNGVVDDSQLPKDRFSAERLKGVDSTLKIQPAKLEDSAVYLCASSFPGYNEQFFGPGTRLTVL.

The genes are TRBV7-2 and TRBJ2-5, with no clear D. The germline V gene encodes CDR1 SGHTA and CDR2 FQGNSA. This CDR3 is built from 13 residues. Trimming pared 2 bases from V and 2 bases from J, leaving 6 bases between. The CDR3, as DNA: TGTGCCAGCAGCTTATCTTTTCAAGAGACCCAGTACTTC. It encodes CASSLSFQETQYF.